Here is one T cell receptor (beta chain) with its context. The source of the sample is a study of blood T cell repertoires in COVID-19. Background on the study: Samples representing acute and convalescent COVID-19 were sourced from the United States, Italy and Spain. T cells, B-cell-depleted T cells, or PBMCs provided the cDNA or gDNA that served as material.

Original data processing: Amplification of reference gene primers provided the estimated nucleated cell counts. Assay used: immunoSEQ multiplex PCR; TCRdb lists only in-frame clones, some missing. The V and J calls and clone size come from that table; D and trimming were worked out from the DNA. The sample includes roughly 440,000 clones, about 91% seen only once; the top ten take around 12%. The receptor comes from a woman in her fifties or sixties with COVID-19, enrolled during active disease. The specimen sequenced was peripheral blood.

In DNA form, the CDR3 reads TGTGCCAGCAGTGCGGGTTGGGGAGAGCTAACCGACGAGCAGTACTTC. As protein: CASSAGWGELTDEQYF. The chain links TRBV6-1 to TRBJ2-7; D is perhaps TRBD2 (5 bases). This CDR3 spans 16 amino acids. Looked up from germline, CDR1 is MNHNS and CDR2 is SASEGT. Between the trimmed V and J ends, which lost 4 bases and 5 bases, there was a span of 21 bases.